The 21 T cell receptor beta chains below were found in one sample sequenced in a study of T cell responses to AZD1222 COVID-19 vaccine. Produced via immunoSEQ multiplex PCR; TCRdb's table is partial and in-frame only. Here the sample spans 150,000 to 250,000 clones, approximately 94% being singletons. Source: peripheral blood, taken 28 days after the second AZD1222 dose. These receptors all stem from an adult who received the AZD1222 COVID-19 vaccine.

The chain couples TRBV5-8 to TRBJ2-2; the D is unclear. Germline V CDR1 and CDR2: SGHTS, YDEGEE. CDR3 length: 16 residues. Trimming removed 4 bases at V and 2 bases at J, with 15 bases between. The CDR3 DNA is TGTGCCAGCAGCACAAGACAAACTCTTAACACCGGGGAGCTGTTTTTT. Its translation: CASSTRQTLNTGELFF.

This chain links TRBV5-1 with TRBJ1-1; D not certain. CDR3 length: 15 residues. CDR1 and CDR2 from the germline V gene are SGHRS and YFSETQ. V was trimmed by 1 base and J by 0 bases, leaving 10 bases between them. Here the CDR3 reads CASSLWSELNTEAFF. The CDR3 DNA follows: TGCGCCAGCAGCTTGTGGTCGGAACTGAACACTGAAGCTTTCTTT.

The V and J genes are TRBV10-1 and TRBJ1-2; 8 bases fit TRBD1. The CDR3 is made up of 18 amino acids. Per the germline V gene, CDR1 is WNHNN and CDR2 is SYGVQD (reference sequence). The V segment lost 4 bases and the J segment 3 bases; nucleotides outside the gene matches: 16. In DNA, the CDR3 is TGCGCCAGCAGTGGGTCGGGGGGACAGGCTCTTCTCGACTATGGCTACACCTTC. Its translation is CASSGSGGQALLDYGYTF.

The chain combines TRBV6-1 with TRBJ1-5; D unresolved. Deletions cut 3 bases from V and 3 bases from J, with 15 bases between. Germline V gene lookup returns CDR1 MNHNS and CDR2 SASEGT. This CDR3 is 16 amino acids long. The CDR3 nucleotides are TGTGCCAGCAGTGATTTGTGGGCAGGTACCAATCAGCCCCAGCATTTT. Its translation: CASSDLWAGTNQPQHF.

This chain joins TRBV9 and TRBJ2-3; no clear D. Trimming took off 2 bases at V and 10 bases at J, with 8 bases between the two ends. Per the germline V gene, CDR1 is SGDLS and CDR2 is YYNGEE. The CDR3 has 11 residues. The CDR3 sequence: CASSVDGAQYF. The CDR3 region has the DNA TGTGCCAGCAGCGTTGACGGCGCGCAGTATTTT.

The V call is TRBV4-3, the J call TRBJ2-7; D is possibly TRBD1 or TRBD2 (5 bases each). Per the germline V gene, CDR1 is LGHNA and CDR2 is YSLEER. The CDR3 loop spans 15 amino acids. Trimming cost V 5 bases and J 0 bases, with 14 bases left between them. The CDR3 loop reads CASSTGTSSSYEQYF. The CDR3 DNA follows: TGCGCCAGCAGCACCGGGACGTCGAGCTCCTACGAGCAGTACTTC.

The gene calls are TRBV10-1 and TRBJ2-2, with D perhaps TRBD1 or TRBD2 (7 bases each). Germline assignment: CDR1 WNHNN and CDR2 SYGVQD (reference sequence). Trimming took off 5 bases at V and 2 bases at J, with 18 bases between the two ends. The CDR3 covers 17 residues. The CDR3 loop is CASSTQGGTDNTGELFF. CDR3 DNA sequence: TGCGCCAGCAGTACGCAGGGGGGGACAGATAACACCGGGGAGCTGTTTTTT.

This chain links TRBV5-1 with TRBJ2-3; 9 bases line up with TRBD1. The germline V gene has CDR1 SGHRS and CDR2 YFSETQ. Trimming cost V 4 bases and J 2 bases; bases outside gene matches: 5. CDR3 length: 15 amino acids. DNA for the CDR3: TGCGCCAGCAGCCCGCACAGGGGGCTCACAGATACGCAGTATTTT. Its protein product is CASSPHRGLTDTQYF.

CDR3: CASSGVRDRDYEQYF. DNA of the CDR3: TGTGCCAGCAGCGGCGTACGGGACAGAGACTACGAGCAGTACTTC. The rearrangement links TRBV5-4 to TRBJ2-7; 7 bases agree with TRBD1. V shed 4 bases and J 3 bases; nucleotides not matched to a gene: 10. The CDR3 sequence is 15 residues long. The V gene's germline CDR1 is SGHNT and CDR2 YYREEE (reference sequence).

This clone was seen once. V gene TRBV5-1 combines with J gene TRBJ1-2; D might be TRBD1 (6 bases). The CDR3 consists of 13 residues. Germline CDR1 reads SGHRS; CDR2 reads YFSETQ. V lost 0 bases and J lost 7, with 10 bases in between. The CDR3 protein is CASSLDRDGGYTF. The CDR3, as DNA: TGCGCCAGCAGCTTGGACAGGGACGGTGGCTACACCTTC.

The genes are TRBV18 and TRBJ1-2; D ambiguous. Trimming left V 6 bases short and J 7 bases short, with 12 bases between. This CDR3 is 12 amino acids long. Germline V CDR1 and CDR2: KGHSH, LQKENI. In DNA, the CDR3 is TGTGCCAGCTCCCTTTTAGGGTCTGGCTACACCTTC. It yields the protein CASSLLGSGYTF.

This clone appeared once. The chain uses TRBV4-3 and TRBJ1-6; possibly TRBD1 for D (6 bases). In germline, CDR1 is LGHNA, CDR2 YSLEER. The CDR3 consists of 18 residues. The V end lost 0 bases, the J end lost 6 bases, and 18 bases lay between the germline ends. The CDR3 sequence is CASSQEVRGADINSPLHF. The CDR3 nucleotides are TGCGCCAGCAGCCAAGAGGTCCGGGGGGCAGATATTAATTCACCCCTCCACTTT.

This chain joins TRBV19 and TRBJ2-3; 12 bases are shared with TRBD2. Unmatched junction bases numbered 4, after V lost 4 bases and J lost 2 bases. The V gene's germline CDR1 is LNHDA and CDR2 SQIVND (reference sequence). This CDR3 spans 16 amino acids. In DNA form, the CDR3 reads TGTGCCAGTAGTAGACTAGCGGGGGCCCCCACAGATACGCAGTATTTT. Its translation is CASSRLAGAPTDTQYF.

The chain uses TRBV19 and TRBJ1-2, with D uncertain. V was clipped by 1 base and J by 6 bases, with 18 bases between them. This CDR3 is 16 amino acids long. Germline CDR1 reads LNHDA; CDR2 reads SQIVND (reference sequence). The CDR3 nucleotides read TGTGCCAGTAGTATAGTAAGTCATTTGTTTGTGGATGGCTACACCTTC. Its protein is CASSIVSHLFVDGYTF.

A single count supports this clone. The chain carries TRBV7-9 and TRBJ1-3; tentatively, D is TRBD1 (5 bases). CDR3 length equals 16 residues. CDR1 and CDR2 (germline): SEHNR, FQNEAQ (reference sequence). Trimming pared 5 bases from V and 0 bases from J, leaving 14 bases between. This chain's CDR3 is CASSGGSFYSGNTIYF. The CDR3 DNA sequence: TGTGCCAGCAGCGGGGGGAGCTTTTACTCTGGAAACACCATATATTTT.

The genes are TRBV19 and TRBJ2-1, with D perhaps given as TRBD1 or TRBD2 (5 bases each). The V and J ends lost 2 bases and 7 bases respectively, with 18 bases between them. Germline V gene data show CDR1 as LNHDA and CDR2 as SQIVND (reference sequence). The length of the CDR3 is 16 residues. This chain's CDR3 is CASSIRAGRGWNEQFF. DNA for the CDR3: TGTGCCAGTAGTATAAGGGCCGGTCGGGGCTGGAATGAGCAGTTCTTC.

The chain couples TRBV6-2 or TRBV6-3 to TRBJ1-5; D may be TRBD1 (5 bases). The CDR3 covers 15 residues. The V and J ends lost 5 bases and 3 bases respectively, with 14 bases between them. The germline gives CDR1 MNHEY, CDR2 SVGEGT. The CDR3 coding sequence is TGTGCCAGCAGTCCCTACAGGCATATCAATCAGCCCCAGCATTTT. It yields the protein CASSPYRHINQPQHF.

The genes are TRBV7-9 and TRBJ2-7; 9 nucleotides agree with TRBD1. The CDR3 loop spans 13 amino acids. The J segment lost 6 bases and the V segment lost 5 bases, leaving 5 bases of the junction unmatched. Germline CDR1 and CDR2: SEHNR and FQNEAQ (reference sequence). As DNA, the CDR3 is TGTGCCAGCAGCACACCGACAGGGGGCGAGCAGTACTTC. It specifies CASSTPTGGEQYF. Using reference TRBV7-9 and TRBJ2-7 for the parts outside the CDR3, the full variable domain is DTGVSQNPRHKITKRGQNVTFRCDPISEHNRLYWYRQTLGQGPEFLTYFQNEAQLEKSRLLSDRFSAERPKGSFSTLEIQRTEQGDSAMYLCASSTPTGGEQYFGPGTRLTVT.

This sequence joins TRBV5-1 and TRBJ1-5, with D unclear. The CDR3 length is 15 residues. Germline CDR1 and CDR2: SGHRS and YFSETQ. Trimming took 0 bases from V and 0 from J, leaving 7 bases between them. CDR3 in DNA: TGCGCCAGCAGCTTGGAGGGTTATAGCAATCAGCCCCAGCATTTT. Translating it yields CASSLEGYSNQPQHF.

This clone appeared a few times. The CDR3 loop reads CASSAGNTIYF. The CDR3 region has the DNA TGTGCCAGCAGTGCTGGAAACACCATATATTTT. This rearrangement joins TRBV12-3 or TRBV12-4 to TRBJ1-3; unclear D gene. The germline V and J ends were trimmed by 5 bases and 2 bases, with 1 base remaining between them. This CDR3 has 11 amino acids.

The J gene is TRBJ1-5, the V gene TRBV6-5; D may be TRBD1 (5 bases). The V end lost 6 bases, the J end lost 2 bases, and 14 bases lay between the germline ends. The CDR3 totals 15 residues. Germline V CDR1 and CDR2: MNHEY, SVGAGI. The CDR3 loop is CASSGIGGGNQPQHF. CDR3 DNA: TGTGCCAGCAGCGGAATTGGGGGAGGCAATCAGCCCCAGCATTTT.